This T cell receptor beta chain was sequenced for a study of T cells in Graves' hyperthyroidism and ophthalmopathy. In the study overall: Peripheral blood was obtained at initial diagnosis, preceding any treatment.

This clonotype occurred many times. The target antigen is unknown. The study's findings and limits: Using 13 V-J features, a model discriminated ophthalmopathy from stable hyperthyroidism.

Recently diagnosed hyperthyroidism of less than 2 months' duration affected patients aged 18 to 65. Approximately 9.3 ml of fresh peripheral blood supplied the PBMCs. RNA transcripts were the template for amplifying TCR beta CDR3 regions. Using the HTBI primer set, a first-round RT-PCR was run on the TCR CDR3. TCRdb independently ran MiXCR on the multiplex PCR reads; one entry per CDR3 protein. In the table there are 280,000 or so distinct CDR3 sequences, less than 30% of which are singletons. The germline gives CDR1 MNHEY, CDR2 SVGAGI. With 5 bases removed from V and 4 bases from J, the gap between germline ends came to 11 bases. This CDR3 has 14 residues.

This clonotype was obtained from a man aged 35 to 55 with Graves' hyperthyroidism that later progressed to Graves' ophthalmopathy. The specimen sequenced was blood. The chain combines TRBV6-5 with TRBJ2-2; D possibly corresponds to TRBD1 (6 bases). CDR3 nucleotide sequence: TGTGCCAGCAGTAACTACAGGGCCACCGGGGAGCTGTTTTTT. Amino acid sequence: CASSNYRATGELFF.